This T cell receptor beta chain was sequenced during a study of shared clonotypes between healthy human individuals. Whole-study results and caveats: When naive CD4 clonotypes were compared across a few donors, 4% to 5.5% were shared.

This clone was detected a few times. Its matching antigen is unknown. This CDR3 comprises 13 residues. With 4 bases removed from V and 6 bases from J, the gap between germline ends came to 13 bases. The germline V gene has CDR1 LGHNA and CDR2 YNFKEQ. In the original analysis: ImmunoSEQ supplied junction-only sequences lacking quality scores, so filtering was different. Only in-frame clones appear in the TCRdb table, and some are missing; sequencing was by immunoSEQ multiplex PCR. That table gives V, J and clone size, and the DNA gave D and trimming. The data contain about 180,000 clones, roughly 91% of them singletons.

Material for sequencing was naive CD4+ T cells sorted from blood. Subset noted: CD45RA+ positively selected. This sequence was found in a woman under 40 in good health. The gene calls are TRBV4-2 and TRBJ2-7; D is perhaps TRBD2 (5 bases). This CDR3 reads CASSPGTSGEQYF. The CDR3, as DNA: TGTGCCAGCAGCCCAGGCACGAGCGGCGAGCAGTACTTC.